This T cell receptor beta chain was sequenced in a study of human CD4 T cells and Enterobacteriaceae (dated by TCRdb to the early 2020s). For the wider study: The bacteria used for stimulation were E. coli, K. pneumoniae, E. aerogenes, S. flexneri, S. sonnei, S. typhimurium and S. aureus, and the bacteria were heat-inactivated after culture.

The germline V gene (reference sequence) provides CDR1 LNHDA and CDR2 SQIVND. The CDR3 runs 16 amino acids, cysteine and phenylalanine included. Kept here is only the CDR3 DNA, which spans 48 bases and is read in frame from base 1. Trimming accounts for 5 bases at V and 0 bases at J, while the number of junction bases matched to no gene is 5. Survey-level sequencing was performed on CFSE-low antigen-reactive cultures, with a detection sensitivity of one cell in 40,000. The QIAamp DNA Micro Kit was used to extract genomic DNA from cell pellets, and spectrophotometry was used to check the quantity and purity of the genomic DNA. The immunoSEQ multiplex PCR assay was used to amplify the TCR Vbeta CDR3 regions. Amplicons were sequenced on the Illumina HiSeq platform. Each retrieved sequence was 87 nucleotides long and included the CDR3 region. The original methods were these. Each unique productive TCR Vbeta nucleotide sequence counted as a clonotype and was quantified by productive template frequency from ImmunoSEQ Analyzer V3.0. Expanded clonotypes were defined using a threshold set at the top 5th percentile of each repertoire ranked by frequency. The R package fossil was used to compute repertoire overlap as Chao-Jaccard, and the R package MASS was used to visualize the overlap by nonmetric multidimensional scaling. TCRdb stores this immuneACCESS table with in-frame sequences only. Part of the clones is absent; in the studies checked, under half of the shortfall reflects unresolved V genes, and no reason is known for the rest. V, J and clone size derive from that table, while D and trimming were established from the DNA sequence. Recorded for this sample are a few hundred clones; around 40% of them occurred a single time. The ten largest clones represent 25% to 35% of the sample.

Proliferating activated T cells were FACS-sorted as CFSE-low CD25+ ICOS+ cells after about 6-7 days. Sorted memory CD4+ T cells were CFSE-labeled and cultured at a 2:1 ratio with irradiated autologous monocytes pulsed with antigen. Memory CD4+ T cells, defined as all CD4+ cells except CD45RA+CCR7+CD95- naive cells, were FACS-sorted on a FACSAria III to over 98% purity. Blood from healthy donors came from blood donation centers in Switzerland. Positive selection with CD4 and CD14 magnetic microbeads was used to enrich total CD4+ T cells and monocytes. Before sorting, CD8+, CD14+, CD16+, CD56+, CD19+ and CD25-bright cells were excluded. Bacteria were heat-inactivated for about 2 hours at 60 degrees C and added at more than 1.5 particles per monocyte, and M. tuberculosis lysate was used at about 3.3 ug/ml. Memory CD4+ T cells that proliferated and became CFSE-low after primary stimulation with Enterobacteriaceae or control bacteria had their TCR Vbeta genes sequenced. Each bacteria-reactive repertoire was analyzed in two to four different donors across two independent experiments. Peripheral blood mononuclear cells were isolated from donor blood using Ficoll-Paque Plus.

Note on this clone: Per-nucleotide qualities are absent, and no much larger clonotype sits a single base away.

Beyond this particular receptor, the publication reports: Clonotypes shared across Enterobacteriaceae cultures accounted for about 26-55% of unique rearrangements but about 60-93% of templates, whereas sharing with control bacteria was rare. Enterobacteriaceae-reactive repertoires co-clustered together and were polyclonal, yet held fewer clonotypes than S. aureus- or M. tuberculosis-reactive repertoires.

The rearrangement combines TRBV19 with TRBJ1-5, with 9 central nucleotides matching TRBD1. The material sequenced was bacteria-reactive CD4+ T cells grown in culture. Explained via the paper, the cell subset or site label denotes: CFSE-low proliferating memory CD4 T cells sorted after in vitro stimulation with a heat-inactivated bacterium or M. tuberculosis lysate. The sequence was collected from a human donor in good health. The bases read TGTGCCAGTAGTGCCGGACAGGGGCGTAGCAATCAGCCCCAGCATTTT. It translates as CASSAGQGRSNQPQHF.